The present entry profiles one T cell receptor beta chain with its context. Per germline, CDR1 SQVTM and CDR2 ANQGSEA. The CDR3 sequence is 12 residues long. The data derive from a study of tumor and adjacent non-tumor tissue in lung cancer. Study summary: Patients comprised eleven to twelve adenocarcinoma, 2 squamous cell carcinoma and 1 small cell lung cancer. Samples averaged about 4.3 million productive TCRbeta reads each.

A modified ARM-PCR protocol with three rounds of nested PCR amplified TCRbeta. TCRdb called the multiplex PCR reads again in MiXCR, with one record for every CDR3 protein. Counted here are about 76,000 distinct CDR3 sequences, around 70% occurring once; the ten biggest clones make up over 10%. The template was RNA from unsorted bulk tissue. The sample comprised lung tumor tissue. The V gene is TRBV29-1, the J gene TRBJ2-1; weak D call: TRBD2 (5 bases). The receptor was isolated from a woman aged 70-85 years with non-small cell lung cancer. The CDR3 nucleotides are TGCGGCGCCACTGACGGGGACAATGAGCAGTTCTTC. Translating it yields CGATDGDNEQFF.